The 22 T cell receptor beta chains reported below all come from one sample, sequenced in a study of Graves' ophthalmopathy and Graves' hyperthyroidism. Investigators amplified TCR beta CDR3 regions from RNA transcripts. HTBI primers served in a first-round RT-PCR, which a second-round multiplex PCR followed. Each CDR3 protein is one row after TCRdb ran MiXCR on the multiplex PCR reads. The repertoire has over a million distinct CDR3 sequences, 35% to 40% of them found once; the top ten carry 11%. The source material was peripheral blood or thyroid tissue (not recorded which). The receptor set was obtained from an adult man with Graves' hyperthyroidism.

Worth noting for this clonotype: This likely comes from a read error, as the CDR3 has no conserved phenylalanine or tryptophan at its end. No DNA is shown, since the ends of the CDR3 on it are uncertain; the CDR3 is the one TCRdb lists. The V call is TRBV3-1, the J call TRBJ2-7; the table's D gene call, TRBD1, was not cross checked with the DNA. Germline V lookup: CDR1 LGHDT, CDR2 YNNKEL (reference sequence). The CDR3 totals 8 residues, both ends included. The CDR3: CASSQGGT.

The J gene is TRBJ1-5, the V gene TRBV10-2, with D possibly matching TRBD1 (5 bases). Deletions cut 6 bases from V and 5 bases from J, with 17 bases between. Germline CDR1 is WSHSY and CDR2 is SAAADI. The CDR3 has 15 amino acids. Written as DNA, the CDR3 is TGCGCCAGCAGCCAAGATGGGCAGGGTCATCAGCCCCAGCATTTT. The encoded protein is CASSQDGQGHQPQHF.

This clonotype has at least ten counts. The chain is built from TRBV19 and TRBJ1-1; 7 bases are shared with TRBD1. CDR1 is LNHDA, CDR2 SQIVND, per germline (reference sequence). V gave up 7 bases and J gave up 5 bases; unmatched junction bases: 7. The length of the CDR3 is 13 residues. CDR3 sequence reads: CASNDRVRTEAFF. The CDR3 coding sequence is TGTGCCAGTAACGACAGGGTAAGGACTGAAGCTTTCTTT.

This clonotype was recorded many times. The gene calls are TRBV5-1 and TRBJ2-7, with 7 bases aligning to TRBD1. The germline V gene encodes CDR1 SGHRS and CDR2 YFSETQ. V lost 1 base and J lost 4; bases outside the gene matches: 8. CDR3 length equals 15 residues. CDR3 loop: CASSLSVAGGYEQYF. The CDR3 nucleotides read TGCGCCAGCAGCTTGAGTGTCGCAGGGGGTTACGAGCAGTACTTC. The whole variable domain, remainder taken from reference TRBV5-1 and TRBJ2-7, is KAGVTQTPRYLIKTRGQQVTLSCSPISGHRSVSWYQQTPGQGLQFLFEYFSETQRNKGNFPGRFSGRQFSNSRSEMNVSTLELGDSALYLCASSLSVAGGYEQYFGPGTRLTVT.

This clonotype was seen more than once but under ten times. This CDR3 is CASIPGGAWSPLHF. The CDR3 coding sequence is TGTGCCAGCATTCCCGGGGGGGCTTGGTCACCCCTCCACTTT. J is TRBJ1-6 and V is TRBV7-2; D might be TRBD1 (6 bases). Germline assignment: CDR1 SGHTA and CDR2 FQGNSA. V lost 7 bases, J lost 10 bases, and 17 bases lay in between. The CDR3 loop spans 14 amino acids.

This clonotype was detected only a few times. The chain recombines TRBV6-1 with TRBJ1-1; no firm D call. The ends were cut back, 7 bases at V and 3 bases at J, with 15 bases in the middle. The CDR3 is 14 residues long. Germline loops: CDR1 MNHNS, CDR2 SASEGT. The CDR3 nucleotides read TGTGCCAGCACCCGCCCGGGGTTGGACACTGAAGCTTTCTTT. Translation: CASTRPGLDTEAFF.

This clonotype appeared a few times. This chain joins TRBV6-5 and TRBJ1-1; D is undetermined. The CDR3 runs 14 residues. Deletions cut 2 bases from V and 1 base from J, with 8 bases between. Germline lookup yields CDR1 MNHEY and CDR2 SVGAGI. CDR3 coding DNA: TGTGCCAGCAGTTACCGGTCGGCGAACACTGAAGCTTTCTTT. Its protein product is CASSYRSANTEAFF.

Concerning this clonotype: The junction departs from the called germline gene at one end, perhaps through a read error. The gene calls are TRBV2 and TRBJ2-2, with 9 bases that match TRBD1. Germline assignment: CDR1 SNHLY and CDR2 FYNNEI. This CDR3 is built from 10 residues. The CDR3 DNA reads as TGTGCCAGCAGCCCCGGGACAGGGAGGTTT. Protein sequence: CASSPGTGRF.

This clonotype was seen more than once but under ten times. A single base separates this from a much larger clone, so it may be a read error. This chain uses TRBV7-3 with TRBJ2-5; a possible D gene is TRBD2 (6 bases). V lost 5 bases, J lost 2 bases, and 12 bases lay in between. From germline, CDR1 is SGHTA and CDR2 FQGTGA. The CDR3 spans 14 residues. CDR3 residues: CASSAPGTQETQYF. The CDR3 bases are TGTGCCAGCAGCGCCCCCGGGACTCAAGAGACCCAGTACTTC.

This clonotype was seen at least ten times. The rearrangement links TRBV29-1 to TRBJ1-2; 7 nucleotides agree with TRBD1. Germline V gene lookup returns CDR1 SQVTM and CDR2 ANQGSEA. This CDR3 spans 14 amino acids. V trimming: 3 bases; J trimming: 4 bases; junction bases outside the gene matches: 8. The CDR3 reads CSVDPQGDLYGYTF. The CDR3 nucleotides read TGCAGCGTTGATCCGCAGGGGGACCTCTATGGCTACACCTTC.

The V gene is TRBV7-2, the J gene TRBJ1-1; 8 nucleotides agree with TRBD1. CDR1 and CDR2 from the germline V gene are SGHTA and FQGNSA. This CDR3 comprises 16 residues. V dropped 3 bases and J dropped 1; count of bases not matched to a gene: 7. The CDR3 here is CASSFKSGTGNTEAFF. The DNA of the CDR3 is TGTGCCAGCAGCTTTAAATCCGGGACAGGGAACACTGAAGCTTTCTTT.

The sample holds one count of this clonotype. A read error may explain this, as a much larger clone is one base away. The genes are TRBV5-1 and TRBJ2-5; D not certain. Germline V gene data show CDR1 as SGHRS and CDR2 as YFSETQ. The CDR3 totals 13 residues. This CDR3 reads CAGSPWTRETQYF. The CDR3 nucleotides are TGCGCCGGCAGCCCCTGGACCCGTGAGACCCAGTACTTC.

The sample holds many counts of this clonotype. This chain connects TRBV11-2 to TRBJ2-2; possibly TRBD2 for D (6 bases). Looked up from germline, CDR1 is SGHAT and CDR2 is FQNNGV. The V and J ends lost 5 bases and 5 bases respectively, with 12 bases between them. The CDR3 is made up of 14 amino acids. The CDR3 nucleotides read TGTGCCAGCAGCCTTAGCGGAGGGACCGGGGAGCTGTTTTTT. This translates into CASSLSGGTGELFF.

The rearrangement uses TRBV19 and TRBJ1-4; 9 bases map to TRBD1. Germline-derived CDR1 and CDR2 are LNHDA and SQIVND (reference sequence). V was clipped by 5 bases and J by 8 bases; unmatched bases: 9. This CDR3 has 15 amino acids. CDR3 coding DNA: TGTGCCAGTAGTCCCGGGACAGGGATTCAGGAAAAACTGTTTTTT. It codes for CASSPGTGIQEKLFF. The entire variable domain, with the rest obtained from reference TRBV19 and TRBJ1-4, is as follows: DGGITQSPKYLFRKEGQNVTLSCEQNLNHDAMYWYRQDPGQGLRLIYYSQIVNDFQKGDIAEGYSVSREKKESFPLTVTSAQKNPTAFYLCASSPGTGIQEKLFFGSGTQLSVL.

This clonotype has ten or more counts. The chain links TRBV5-1 to TRBJ1-1; D remains ambiguous. There are 13 residues in the CDR3. Per germline, CDR1 SGHRS and CDR2 YFSETQ. Trimming removed 2 bases at V and 5 bases at J, with 10 bases between. The CDR3 sequence is CASSFLDGTEAFF. CDR3 nucleotides: TGCGCCAGCAGCTTCCTCGACGGGACTGAAGCTTTCTTT. The full variable domain, its missing parts supplied by reference TRBV5-1 and TRBJ1-1, is KAGVTQTPRYLIKTRGQQVTLSCSPISGHRSVSWYQQTPGQGLQFLFEYFSETQRNKGNFPGRFSGRQFSNSRSEMNVSTLELGDSALYLCASSFLDGTEAFFGQGTRLTVV.

The genes are TRBV5-1 and TRBJ1-2; D is possibly TRBD1 (5 bases). The germline V gene encodes CDR1 SGHRS and CDR2 YFSETQ. CDR3 length: 19 amino acids. Trimming took off 5 bases at V and 6 bases at J, with 32 bases between the two ends. The CDR3 sequence: CASRGDPGTASRGLHGYTF. CDR3 in DNA: TGCGCCAGCAGGGGGGATCCGGGTACAGCCTCCCGCGGACTCCATGGCTACACCTTC.

There are many counts of this clonotype. The J gene is TRBJ1-6, the V gene TRBV7-9; D is unclear. Trimming took off 4 bases at V and 7 bases at J, with 14 bases between the two ends. This CDR3 comprises 15 residues. Germline V lookup: CDR1 SEHNR, CDR2 FQNEAQ (reference sequence). The CDR3: CASSSTTGQNSPLHF. The CDR3 DNA reads as TGTGCCAGCAGCTCCACGACCGGGCAGAATTCACCCCTCCACTTT.

This clonotype occurred a few times. V usage is TRBV7-2 and J usage is TRBJ1-1; 9 positions agree with TRBD1. Germline trimming cut 6 bases from V and 3 bases from J; bases unmatched to any gene: 5. The CDR3 length is 14 residues. Germline V gene sequence: CDR1 SGHTA, CDR2 FQGNSA. The DNA of the CDR3 is TGTGCCAGCAGATGGACAGGGGTAGACACTGAAGCTTTCTTT. As protein: CASRWTGVDTEAFF.

In its sample, this clonotype was seen once. The chain carries TRBV29-1 and TRBJ2-7, with 7 positions matching TRBD2. Trimming removed 0 bases from V and 0 bases from J; junction bases left unmatched: 5. Germline loops: CDR1 SQVTM, CDR2 ANQGSEA. This CDR3 has 15 residues. CDR3 sequence (DNA): TGCAGCGTTGAAGACGGGGGGAGCGACTCCTACGAGCAGTACTTC. This gives the protein CSVEDGGSDSYEQYF.

Ten or more counts support this clonotype. V usage is TRBV20-1 and J usage is TRBJ1-2; the D is unclear. The V and J ends lost 6 bases and 8 bases respectively, with 16 bases between them. This CDR3 has 12 residues. Germline CDR1 is DFQATT and CDR2 is SNEGSKA (reference sequence). The DNA of the CDR3 is TGCAGTGCCACGGACCGAACGCGGGGCTACACCTTC. Translating it yields CSATDRTRGYTF.

This clonotype was recorded at least ten times. The chain links TRBV20-1 to TRBJ1-5; 7 positions agree with TRBD1. The J segment lost 6 bases and the V segment lost 2 bases, leaving 7 bases of the junction unmatched. Per germline, CDR1 DFQATT and CDR2 SNEGSKA (reference sequence). The CDR3 sequence is 14 residues long. CDR3 in DNA: TGCAGTGCTAGAACCCGACAGGGTACTCAGCCCCAGCATTTT. Its protein product is CSARTRQGTQPQHF.

The J gene is TRBJ2-6, the V gene TRBV9; 9 nucleotides align to TRBD1. This CDR3 has 18 residues. The J segment lost 0 bases and the V segment lost 4 bases, leaving 8 bases of the junction unmatched. In germline, CDR1 is SGDLS, CDR2 YYNGEE. DNA for the CDR3: TGTGCCAGCAGCCCCAGGGACAGGGCCTCCTCTGGGGCCAACGTCCTGACTTTC. Residues: CASSPRDRASSGANVLTF.